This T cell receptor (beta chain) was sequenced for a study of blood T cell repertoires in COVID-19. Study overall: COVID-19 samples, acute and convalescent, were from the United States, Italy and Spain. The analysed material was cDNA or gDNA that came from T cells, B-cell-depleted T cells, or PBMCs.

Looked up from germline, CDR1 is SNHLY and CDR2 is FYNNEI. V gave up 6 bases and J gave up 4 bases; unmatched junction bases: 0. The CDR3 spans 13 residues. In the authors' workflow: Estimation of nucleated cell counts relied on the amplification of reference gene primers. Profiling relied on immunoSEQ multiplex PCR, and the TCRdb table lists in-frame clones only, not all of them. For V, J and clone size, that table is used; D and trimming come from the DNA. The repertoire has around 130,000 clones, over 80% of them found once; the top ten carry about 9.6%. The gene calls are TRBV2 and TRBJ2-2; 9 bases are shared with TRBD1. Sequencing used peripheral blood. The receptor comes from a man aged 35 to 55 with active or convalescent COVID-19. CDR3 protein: CASRDRGTGELFF. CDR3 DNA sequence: TGTGCCAGCAGGGACAGGGGCACCGGGGAGCTGTTTTTT. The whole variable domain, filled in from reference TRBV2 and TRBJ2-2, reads EPEVTQTPSHQVTQMGQEVILRCVPISNHLYFYWYRQILGQKVEFLVSFYNNEISEKSEIFDDQFSVERPDGSNFTLKIRSTKLEDSAMYFCASRDRGTGELFFGEGSRLTVL.